This T cell receptor (beta chain) derives from a study of cytomegalovirus exposure and HLA in healthy donors. Study details: A prior study identified 120 million or so unique TCR beta sequences from 200 million or so T cells. Most genotyped donors, approximately 81% of fewer than 400, had Caucasian-associated genetic ancestry.

There are a few counts of this clone. Its cognate antigen is unknown. The donors were healthy bone marrow donors. Use of 60 Vbeta and 13 Jbeta primers characterized the PCR. The repertoire was sequenced with immunoSEQ multiplex PCR; TCRdb's copy has only in-frame clones and lacks some. The sample shows about 100,000 clones, approximately 74% of them seen only once. CDR3 length: 15 residues. J lost 6 bases, V lost 10 bases, and 14 bases had no gene match. Germline V gene data show CDR1 as ENHRY and CDR2 as SYGVKD. Whole-study results and caveats: A later analysis appeared to link common viral pathogens to several of the most significant clusters.

This TCR was recovered from a woman between 65 and 79 years old in good health and CMV-seropositive. Sequencing was performed on PBMCs. This chain connects TRBV10-3 to TRBJ1-4; 7 bases match TRBD1. Here the CDR3 reads CATRVTTGNDEKLFF. DNA for the CDR3: TGTGCCACCCGTGTAACGACAGGGAATGATGAAAAACTGTTTTTT.